The 23 T cell receptor beta chains listed next were all sequenced from one sample in a study of blood T cells in healthy people across ages. Alongside a J-beta primer mix, a sample-barcoded 5' primer served in a second PCR lasting 7 to 11 cycles. Via MiXCR, TCRdb re-called the 5' RACE reads, giving one row per CDR3 protein. The sample has 630,000 or so distinct CDR3 sequences, 32% seen once. The sample comprised blood. These receptors all stem from a woman aged 80 or over in good health.

This clonotype showed up just a few times. A much larger clone differs from this one at a single base, so this may be a read error. The V call is TRBV15, the J call TRBJ2-1; 8 positions agree with TRBD2. J lost 8 bases, V lost 0 bases, and 9 bases had no gene match. CDR1 and CDR2 from the germline V gene are LNHNV and YYDKDF (reference sequence). The CDR3 runs to 16 residues. The CDR3, as DNA: TGTGCCACCAGCAGAGATCGCGGACTAGCTTCATATGAGCAGTTCTTC. As protein: CATSRDRGLASYEQFF.

The sample holds many counts of this clonotype. This chain uses TRBV20-1 with TRBJ2-1, with D possibly TRBD1 on 6 matching bases. The ends were cut back, 5 bases at V and 5 bases at J, with 10 bases in the middle. Germline CDR1 DFQATT, CDR2 SNEGSKA (reference sequence). The CDR3 sequence is 12 residues long. The CDR3 sequence: CSACRQDNEQFF. CDR3 nucleotide sequence: TGCAGTGCTTGTAGACAGGACAATGAGCAGTTCTTC.

This clonotype appeared many times. The chain combines TRBV15 with TRBJ2-5, with D possibly matching TRBD2 (5 bases). The CDR3 extends over 12 amino acids. Germline V gene lookup returns CDR1 LNHNV and CDR2 YYDKDF (reference sequence). The germline V and J ends were trimmed by 8 bases and 7 bases, with 14 bases remaining between them. CDR3 protein: CATSWASGTQYF. CDR3 bases: TGTGCCACCTCCTGGGCGAGCGGGACCCAGTACTTC. The variable domain in full, with the rest retrieved from reference TRBV15 and TRBJ2-5, is DAMVIQNPRYQVTQFGKPVTLSCSQTLNHNVMYWYQQKSSQAPKLLFHYYDKDFNNEADTPDNFQSRRPNTSFCFLDIRSPGLGDTAMYLCATSWASGTQYFGPGTRLLVL.

This clonotype was seen at least ten times. The chain employs TRBV4-2 and TRBJ2-5; either TRBD1 or TRBD2 may supply D (5 bases each). Germline V gives CDR1 LGHNA, CDR2 YNFKEQ. The CDR3 loop spans 14 amino acids. V dropped 0 bases and J dropped 5 bases, with 10 bases sitting between them. The CDR3 DNA is TGTGCCAGCAGCCAAGATCTGGGGACGGAGACCCAGTACTTC. Its translation is CASSQDLGTETQYF.

This chain links TRBV20-1 with TRBJ1-5; D not certain. The germline V and J ends were trimmed by 0 bases and 5 bases, with 8 bases remaining between them. Germline-derived CDR1 and CDR2 are DFQATT and SNEGSKA (reference sequence). The length of the CDR3 is 13 residues. The CDR3 sequence is CSAREGGDQPQHF. For the CDR3, the DNA is TGCAGTGCTAGAGAGGGAGGAGATCAGCCCCAGCATTTT.

This clonotype has ten or more counts. The CDR3 here is CSANGGGTDTQYF. DNA for the CDR3: TGCAGTGCTAACGGGGGGGGCACAGATACGCAGTATTTT. The V call is TRBV20-1, the J call TRBJ2-3; 8 nucleotides match TRBD2. Germline V gives CDR1 DFQATT, CDR2 SNEGSKA (reference sequence). V lost 4 bases, J lost 1 base, and 1 base stayed unmatched. This CDR3 has 13 amino acids.

The V gene is TRBV14, the J gene TRBJ2-7; possibly TRBD2 for D (5 bases). Per germline, CDR1 SGHDN and CDR2 FVKESK. With 0 bases removed from V and 7 bases from J, the gap between germline ends came to 19 bases. The CDR3 consists of 16 residues. CDR3 amino acids: CASSQEKMSSINEQYF. DNA for the CDR3: TGTGCCAGCAGCCAAGAGAAGATGTCTAGCATTAATGAGCAGTACTTC. Full variable domain (missing parts from reference TRBV14 and TRBJ2-7): EAGVTQFPSHSVIEKGQTVTLRCDPISGHDNLYWYRRVMGKEIKFLLHFVKESKQDESGMPNNRFLAERTGGTYSTLKVQPAELEDSGVYFCASSQEKMSSINEQYFGPGTRLTVT.

This clonotype was found many times. One junction end does not reproduce the germline sequence, and a read error may be involved. V gene TRBV5-1 combines with J gene TRBJ2-3, with TRBD2 matching over 11 bases. The length of the CDR3 is 15 residues. Germline V gene lookup returns CDR1 SGHRS and CDR2 YFSETQ. Here the CDR3 reads CASSLTSGGTDTQYF. The CDR3, as DNA: TGTGCCAGCAGCCTGACTAGCGGGGGCACAGATACGCAGTATTTT. The whole variable domain, remainder taken from reference TRBV5-1 and TRBJ2-3, is KAGVTQTPRYLIKTRGQQVTLSCSPISGHRSVSWYQQTPGQGLQFLFEYFSETQRNKGNFPGRFSGRQFSNSRSEMNVSTLELGDSALYLCASSLTSGGTDTQYFGPGTRLTVL.

This clonotype was detected ten times or more. The genes are TRBV7-9 and TRBJ2-7; 8 nucleotides match TRBD1. Germline values: CDR1 SEHNR, CDR2 FQNEAQ (reference sequence). The CDR3 consists of 17 residues. V was clipped by 6 bases and J by 0 bases; unmatched bases: 13. CDR3 DNA sequence: TGTGCCAGCAGTGGACAGGGACCCCACCCTCCCTCCTACGAGCAGTACTTC. Translating gives CASSGQGPHPPSYEQYF.

This clonotype showed up many times. This rearrangement joins TRBV7-7 to TRBJ2-1, with 8 positions matching TRBD2. V lost 5 bases, J lost 6 bases, and 12 bases stayed unmatched. Germline CDR1 reads SSHAT; CDR2 reads FNYEAQ (reference sequence). CDR3 length: 16 residues. The CDR3 nucleotides are TGTGCCAGCAGCCCTATAGCCGGGAGGGAAATCAATGAGCAGTTCTTC. As protein: CASSPIAGREINEQFF.

The chain combines TRBV10-3 with TRBJ1-4; no firm D call. CDR3 length equals 15 residues. Between the trimmed V and J ends, which lost 3 bases and 2 bases, there was a span of 10 bases. Germline values: CDR1 ENHRY, CDR2 SYGVKD. This chain's CDR3 is CAISENIGTNEKLFF. DNA for the CDR3: TGTGCCATCAGTGAAAATATCGGGACTAATGAAAAACTGTTTTTT.

The rearrangement links TRBV6-1 to TRBJ1-2; 7 bases agree with TRBD1. This CDR3 spans 15 amino acids. V gave up 6 bases and J gave up 8 bases; unmatched junction bases: 15. Germline CDR1 reads MNHNS; CDR2 reads SASEGT. CDR3 DNA sequence: TGTGCCAGCAGCCGTGACAGGGATGTTCGTGGAGGCTACACCTTC. This sequence encodes CASSRDRDVRGGYTF.

The chain uses TRBV4-2 and TRBJ1-3; the D gene is possibly TRBD1 (6 bases). The CDR3 is 15 residues long. Per the germline V gene, CDR1 is LGHNA and CDR2 is YNFKEQ. V lost 1 base and J 7 bases, leaving 14 bases between the germline ends. This chain's CDR3 is CASSQAQGSENTIYF. CDR3 DNA sequence: TGTGCCAGCAGCCAAGCGCAGGGGAGTGAGAACACCATATATTTT.

V usage is TRBV30 and J usage is TRBJ1-6; D unclear. Trimming took off 3 bases at V and 9 bases at J, with 6 bases between the two ends. CDR3 length equals 11 residues. Per the germline V gene, CDR1 is GTSNPN and CDR2 is SVGIG (reference sequence). Written as DNA, the CDR3 is TGTGCCTGGAGGGACGGTTCACCCCTCCACTTT. It encodes CAWRDGSPLHF.

This clonotype was seen more than once but under ten times. A much larger clonotype is one base distant, so this may be a read error. The V and J genes are TRBV30 and TRBJ2-5; 10 nucleotides align to TRBD1. The germline gives CDR1 GTSNPN, CDR2 SVGIG (reference sequence). The ends lost 4 bases at V and 11 bases at J; junction bases unmatched: 19. The CDR3 spans 16 residues. The CDR3 spells CAWILNPGQGHNEQYF. CDR3 nucleotides: TGTGCCTGGATTTTAAATCCGGGACAGGGGCACAATGAGCAGTACTTC. Supplemented by reference TRBV30 and TRBJ2-5, the full variable domain reads SQTIHQWPATLVQPVGSPLSLECTVEGTSNPNLYWYRQAAGRGLQLLFYSVGIGQISSEVPQNLSASRPQDRQFILSSKKLLLSDSGFYLCAWILNPGQGHNEQYFGPGTRLLVL.

This chain joins TRBV6-2 or TRBV6-3 and TRBJ2-5; maybe TRBD2 (5 bases). V was shortened by 7 bases and J by 5 bases, with 17 bases between the two germline ends. Germline loops: CDR1 MNHEY, CDR2 SVGEGT. CDR3 length: 14 residues. The CDR3 DNA sequence: TGTGCCAGCACCGACCCCACACCGGGGGAGACCCAGTACTTC. Encoded protein: CASTDPTPGETQYF.

Many counts were recorded for this clonotype. The chain has TRBV20-1 and TRBJ2-1; the match to TRBD2 covers 11 bases. The V segment lost 5 bases and the J segment 9 bases; nucleotides outside the gene matches: 12. This CDR3 has 15 residues. Germline V gene data show CDR1 as DFQATT and CDR2 as SNEGSKA (reference sequence). Here the CDR3 DNA reads TGCAGTGCTCTTAGCGGGGGGGCCCGATCCACTGAGCAGTTCTTC. Protein: CSALSGGARSTEQFF.

Notes on this clonotype: The final CDR3 position lacks the conserved phenylalanine or tryptophan, pointing to a likely read error. The chain is built from TRBV30 and TRBJ1-6; D perhaps matches TRBD1 (5 bases). In germline, CDR1 is GTSNPN, CDR2 SVGIG (reference sequence). There are 16 residues in the CDR3. The V end lost 2 bases, the J end lost 9 bases, and 20 bases lay between the germline ends. In nucleotides, the CDR3 is TGTGCCTGGAGTCACACGAGCCGGGGTGGGGGTTCACCCCTCCACGTT. Its protein product is CAWSHTSRGGGSPLHV.

The chain carries TRBV29-1 and TRBJ1-2, with unresolved D. V lost 4 bases and J lost 4, with 7 bases in between. The CDR3 has 11 residues. Germline-derived CDR1 and CDR2 are SQVTM and ANQGSEA. This CDR3 is CSVGSGYGYTF. The CDR3 DNA is TGCAGCGTTGGCAGCGGCTATGGCTACACCTTC.

A remark on this clonotype: A single base separates this from a much larger clone, so it may be a read error. The chain uses TRBV6-5 and TRBJ2-5; D remains ambiguous. Germline CDR1 and CDR2: MNHEY and SVGAGI. This CDR3 spans 13 amino acids. The V end lost 8 bases, the J end lost 11 bases, and 21 bases lay between the germline ends. The CDR3 spells CASSRNAANEQYF. As DNA, the CDR3 is TGTGCCAGCTCACGTAACGCGGCTAATGAGCAGTACTTC.

This clonotype was observed many times. The gene calls are TRBV10-3 and TRBJ2-6; 12 positions match TRBD2. Germline V gene data show CDR1 as ENHRY and CDR2 as SYGVKD. The ends lost 8 bases at V and 4 bases at J; junction bases unmatched: 9. The CDR3 covers 17 residues. CDR3 in amino acids: CAIGRTSGESGANVLTF. The DNA of the CDR3 is TGTGCCATCGGGAGGACTAGCGGGGAGTCGGGGGCCAACGTCCTGACTTTC.

This chain uses TRBV21-1 with TRBJ1-5; the table's D call, TRBD1, has no DNA check behind it. TRBV21-1 is marked as a pseudogene. There are 14 residues in the CDR3. CDR3 amino acids: CASSVTGAFRPQHF. The CDR3 DNA follows: TGTGCCAGCAGCGTGACAGGGGCCTTCCGACCTCAGCATTTT.

In this sample, this clonotype turned up many times. V gene TRBV12-3 or TRBV12-4 combines with J gene TRBJ2-2, with D hard to call. This CDR3 region has 13 residues. Trimming left V 1 base short and J 4 bases short, with 4 bases between. Here the CDR3 reads CASSLEATGELFF. As DNA, the CDR3 is TGTGCCAGCAGTTTAGAGGCCACCGGGGAGCTGTTTTTT.